A single sample gave rise to the 22 T cell receptor beta chains below, sequenced in a study of shared clonotypes between healthy human individuals. The table came from immunoSEQ multiplex PCR; TCRdb's copy has only in-frame clones and leaves some out. The profile covers about 600,000 clones, with less than 97% appearing a single time and 0.095% to 0.12% taken by the ten largest. Positively selected for CCR7, the CD45RO-negative cells used as naive CD8 cells excluded terminally differentiated effector memory CD45RA+ cells. The sequencing sample was made of naive CD8+ T cells sorted from blood. The source of these receptors is a woman between 25 and 40 years old in good health.

This chain uses TRBV2 with TRBJ1-5; D is perhaps TRBD1 (6 bases). Germline V gene sequence: CDR1 SNHLY, CDR2 FYNNEI. The CDR3 is 18 amino acids. The V gene lost 2 bases and the J gene lost 0 bases, with 17 bases spanning the gap. CDR3 DNA sequence: TGTGCCAGCAGTGAAATCCTTCAATGGGGGCATAGCAATCAGCCCCAGCATTTT. It yields the protein CASSEILQWGHSNQPQHF.

This sequence joins TRBV11-2 and TRBJ1-2, with D possibly TRBD1 on 5 matching bases. This CDR3 has 15 amino acids. Looked up from germline, CDR1 is SGHAT and CDR2 is FQNNGV. Trimming took 0 bases from V and 6 from J, leaving 14 bases between them. The CDR3 bases are TGTGCCAGCAGCTTAGATTTGGTGGGGGTCCATGGCTACACCTTC. Translation: CASSLDLVGVHGYTF.

The chain employs TRBV5-4 and TRBJ2-7, with 10 bases fitting TRBD1. Germline assignment: CDR1 SGHNT and CDR2 YYREEE (reference sequence). CDR3 length equals 16 residues. V gave up 4 bases and J gave up 6 bases; unmatched junction bases: 13. The CDR3 region is CASSGLTGGASAEQYF. The CDR3 DNA reads TGTGCCAGCAGCGGATTGACAGGGGGCGCTTCGGCCGAGCAGTACTTC. Drawing the rest from reference TRBV5-4 and TRBJ2-7, the complete variable domain is ETGVTQSPTHLIKTRGQQVTLRCSSQSGHNTVSWYQQALGQGPQFIFQYYREEENGRGNFPPRFSGLQFPNYSSELNVNALELDDSALYLCASSGLTGGASAEQYFGPGTRLTVT.

The J gene is TRBJ1-1, the V gene TRBV27; D unresolved. V lost 3 bases and J 6 bases, leaving 11 bases between the germline ends. The germline V gene has CDR1 MNHEY and CDR2 SMNVEV (reference sequence). The CDR3 consists of 13 residues. CDR3: CASSFGETAEAFF. CDR3 in DNA: TGTGCCAGCAGTTTCGGGGAAACTGCTGAAGCTTTCTTT.

The CDR3 here is CASSSDGRATDTQYF. Here the CDR3 DNA reads TGTGCCAGCAGCTCTGACGGGCGGGCAACAGATACGCAGTATTTT. This chain links TRBV5-8 with TRBJ2-3; D perhaps matches TRBD2 (5 bases). Trimming stripped 3 bases from V and 3 bases from J, with 14 bases between. Germline V gives CDR1 SGHTS, CDR2 YDEGEE. CDR3 length: 15 residues.

This clone was seen just once. As DNA, the CDR3 is TGTGCCAGCAGTTTATGGGGGTTGAGGGGTACCCAAGAGACCCAGTACTTC. Encoded protein: CASSLWGLRGTQETQYF. J is TRBJ2-5 and V is TRBV28; D may be TRBD1 or TRBD2 (5 bases each). This CDR3 is built from 17 residues. Germline V gene data show CDR1 as MDHEN and CDR2 as SYDVKM. V lost 0 bases, J lost 1 base, and 15 bases lay in between.

The chain is built from TRBV11-2 and TRBJ1-2; D not certain. Germline values: CDR1 SGHAT, CDR2 FQNNGV. V lost 1 base to trimming and J lost 4 bases, with 7 bases between them. The CDR3 sequence is 13 residues long. The CDR3 coding sequence is TGTGCCAGCAGCTTAGGGCCGACCTATGGCTACACCTTC. This sequence encodes CASSLGPTYGYTF.

This chain uses TRBV20-1 with TRBJ1-1; D possibly corresponds to TRBD1 (6 bases). Germline V gene lookup returns CDR1 DFQATT and CDR2 SNEGSKA (reference sequence). This CDR3 comprises 11 residues. V was pared by 5 bases and J by 10 bases, with 14 bases between. CDR3 in amino acids: CSAPKGGAAFF. The CDR3 coding sequence is TGCAGTGCTCCTAAGGGGGGTGCAGCTTTCTTT.

The chain employs TRBV30 and TRBJ1-3; 8 bases align to TRBD1. This CDR3 is built from 17 residues. Unmatched junction bases numbered 9, after V lost 1 base and J lost 1 base. Per the germline V gene, CDR1 is GTSNPN and CDR2 is SVGIG (reference sequence). CDR3 DNA: TGTGCCTGGAGTGAGGTAAGGCAGGGGGCTTCTGGAAACACCATATATTTT. It specifies CAWSEVRQGASGNTIYF.

The rearrangement links TRBV27 to TRBJ2-7; TRBD2 agrees at 13 bases. There are 15 residues in the CDR3. In germline, CDR1 is MNHEY, CDR2 SMNVEV (reference sequence). V was clipped by 3 bases and J by 6 bases; unmatched bases: 5. CDR3: CASSFTSGRAGEQYF. CDR3 nucleotide sequence: TGTGCCAGCAGTTTTACTAGCGGGAGGGCCGGCGAGCAGTACTTC.

This clone was counted once. V gene TRBV5-6 combines with J gene TRBJ1-2; TRBD1 is a possible D gene (5 bases). The CDR3 length is 16 residues. Germline-derived CDR1 and CDR2 are SGHDT and YYEEEE. Deletions cut 4 bases from V and 2 bases from J, with 18 bases between. The CDR3 coding sequence is TGTGCCAGCAGCGGAAACTCCAACAGGATCAACTATGGCTACACCTTC. Its translation is CASSGNSNRINYGYTF. Full variable domain (remainder filled in from reference TRBV5-6 and TRBJ1-2): DAGVTQSPTHLIKTRGQQVTLRCSPKSGHDTVSWYQQALGQGPQFIFQYYEEEERQRGNFPDRFSGHQFPNYSSELNVNALLLGDSALYLCASSGNSNRINYGYTFGSGTRLTVV.

The J gene is TRBJ2-2, the V gene TRBV7-9; 9 bases align to TRBD2. The CDR3 totals 16 residues. Germline values: CDR1 SEHNR, CDR2 FQNEAQ (reference sequence). The V and J ends lost 1 base and 5 bases, in that order; junction bases with no gene match: 5. This chain's CDR3 is CASSLVAGDRTGELFF. The DNA of the CDR3 is TGTGCCAGCAGCTTAGTAGCGGGAGATAGGACCGGGGAGCTGTTTTTT.

This chain connects TRBV28 to TRBJ2-1; D not certain. This CDR3 comprises 14 residues. With 3 bases removed from V and 5 bases from J, the gap between germline ends came to 11 bases. The germline CDR1 and CDR2 sequences are MDHEN and SYDVKM. CDR3 sequence: CASSFGQSHNEQFF. In DNA form, the CDR3 reads TGTGCCAGCAGTTTCGGGCAGAGCCACAATGAGCAGTTCTTC.

This clone was observed a single time. The J gene is TRBJ1-1, the V gene TRBV29-1; no reliable D call. This CDR3 comprises 14 residues. CDR1 and CDR2 from the germline V gene are SQVTM and ANQGSEA. V was trimmed by 4 bases and J by 8 bases, leaving 20 bases between them. CDR3 sequence reads: CSVAGQLDSREAFF. For the CDR3, the DNA is TGCAGCGTTGCGGGTCAGCTGGACTCCCGAGAAGCTTTCTTT.

The V call is TRBV28, the J call TRBJ2-7; 7 bases match TRBD1. This CDR3 is built from 16 residues. The V gene end was trimmed by 1 base and the J gene end by 2 bases; junction bases not matched to a gene: 8. CDR1 is MDHEN, CDR2 SYDVKM, per germline. The CDR3 sequence: CASSLYRQGGTYEQYF. CDR3 bases: TGTGCCAGCAGTTTATATCGACAGGGCGGAACCTACGAGCAGTACTTC.

V gene TRBV28 combines with J gene TRBJ2-7; TRBD1 might be the D (6 bases). V was pared by 6 bases and J by 9 bases, with 21 bases between. In germline, CDR1 is MDHEN, CDR2 SYDVKM. The CDR3 is 14 residues long. The CDR3 sequence is CASRPSLQGFVQYF. For the CDR3, the DNA is TGTGCCAGCAGACCCTCATTACAGGGATTCGTGCAGTACTTC.

Written as DNA, the CDR3 is TGTGCCAGCAGCTTAGCGGCCGGTTATAGCAATCAGCCCCAGCATTTT. It is translated as CASSLAAGYSNQPQHF. The rearrangement joins TRBV7-2 to TRBJ1-5; no definite D call. CDR1 and CDR2 (germline): SGHTA, FQGNSA. The CDR3 runs 16 residues. Deletions cut 0 bases from V and 0 bases from J, with 9 bases between.

The chain couples TRBV28 to TRBJ2-5; 13 bases are a match to TRBD2. J lost 5 bases, V lost 6 bases, and 15 bases had no gene match. CDR3 length: 18 amino acids. Germline values: CDR1 MDHEN, CDR2 SYDVKM. The CDR3 protein is CASRGGTSGNRFRETQYF. The CDR3 nucleotides read TGTGCCAGCAGGGGGGGGACTAGCGGGAACCGATTCCGGGAGACCCAGTACTTC.

This clone came up once. The same CDR3 is also encoded by other DNA sequences in this sample. This chain connects TRBV5-6 to TRBJ2-7; D uncertain. Germline CDR1 SGHDT, CDR2 YYEEEE. The CDR3 has 13 amino acids. The V and J ends lost 0 bases and 2 bases respectively, with 6 bases between them. The CDR3 nucleotides read TGTGCCAGCAGCTTGGCAGGTCCCTACGAGCAGTACTTC. It is translated as CASSLAGPYEQYF.

This rearrangement joins TRBV28 to TRBJ1-5; weak D call: TRBD1 (6 bases). The V end was cut by 5 bases, the J end by 0 bases, with 8 bases between. The CDR3 extends over 14 amino acids. Looked up from germline, CDR1 is MDHEN and CDR2 is SYDVKM. This chain's CDR3 is CASSSRGSNQPQHF. As DNA, the CDR3 is TGTGCCAGCAGTAGCAGGGGTAGCAATCAGCCCCAGCATTTT.

In this sample, this clone turned up once. V and J are TRBV29-1 and TRBJ1-1; no firm D call. The V gene's germline CDR1 is SQVTM and CDR2 ANQGSEA. V was cut by 3 bases and J by 1 base, with 9 bases left in between. The CDR3 is 13 residues long. In DNA form, the CDR3 reads TGCAGCGTTGACCCGCCCGGGAACACTGAAGCTTTCTTT. Its protein product is CSVDPPGNTEAFF. The whole variable domain, filled in from reference TRBV29-1 and TRBJ1-1, reads SAVISQKPSRDICQRGTSLTIQCQVDSQVTMMFWYRQQPGQSLTLIATANQGSEATYESGFVIDKFPISRPNLTFSTLTVSNMSPEDSSIYLCSVDPPGNTEAFFGQGTRLTVV.

J is TRBJ2-7 and V is TRBV7-2, with no clear D. The germline gives CDR1 SGHTA, CDR2 FQGNSA. Trimming removed 3 bases at V and 3 bases at J, with 6 bases between. There are 12 residues in the CDR3. CDR3 nucleotides: TGTGCCAGCAGCTTCGTAGGCTACGAGCAGTACTTC. Protein product: CASSFVGYEQYF.